A single sample is the source of the 26 T cell receptor beta chains below, sequenced in a study of T cells after yellow fever vaccination. TCRdb analysed the 5' RACE reads with MiXCR anew, one entry per CDR3 protein. This table has just under 600,000 distinct CDR3 sequences, about 13% appearing once. The sample was PBMCs, taken on the day of the yellow fever booster vaccination. The receptors stem from a man aged 25 to 40 who received the YFV17D yellow fever vaccine.

The chain recombines TRBV5-8 with TRBJ2-4; unclear D gene. Trimming cost V 0 bases and J 1 base, with 11 bases left between them. The CDR3 extends over 16 amino acids. Germline V CDR1 and CDR2: SGHTS, YDEGEE. CDR3 region: CASSLGWDMAKNIQYF. The CDR3 DNA follows: TGTGCCAGCAGCTTGGGGTGGGATATGGCCAAAAACATTCAGTACTTC.

This clonotype has more than one count but fewer than ten. This chain joins TRBV20-1 and TRBJ2-7, with D perhaps assigned TRBD1 or TRBD2 (5 bases each). CDR1 DFQATT and CDR2 SNEGSKA come from the germline V gene (reference sequence). This CDR3 region has 13 residues. With 6 bases removed from V and 0 bases from J, the gap between germline ends came to 12 bases. CDR3 sequence (DNA): TGCAGTGCCCCGGGACCGCGCTCCTACGAGCAGTACTTC. This encodes CSAPGPRSYEQYF.

J is TRBJ2-7 and V is TRBV7-2, with D hard to call. The V and J ends lost 6 bases and 3 bases respectively, with 12 bases between them. The germline CDR1 and CDR2 sequences are SGHTA and FQGNSA. This CDR3 is built from 13 residues. DNA of the CDR3: TGTGCCAGCAGTTGGACGGCGATCTACGAGCAGTACTTC. It is translated as CASSWTAIYEQYF.

This clonotype was detected only a few times. V and J are TRBV19 and TRBJ2-3; tentatively, D is TRBD1 (6 bases). The V and J ends lost 3 bases and 2 bases respectively, with 12 bases between them. The CDR3 spans 15 residues. Germline V gene lookup returns CDR1 LNHDA and CDR2 SQIVND (reference sequence). CDR3 in DNA: TGTGCCAGTAGTATTGGCGGACAGCACACAGATACGCAGTATTTT. Its translation is CASSIGGQHTDTQYF.

This clonotype was counted a few times. The junction departs from germline at one end; a sequencing error may be responsible. This chain uses TRBV13 with TRBJ2-5; 12 nucleotides align to TRBD2. CDR1 and CDR2 from the germline V gene are PRHDT and FYEKMQ (reference sequence). The CDR3 is 14 amino acids. The CDR3 region is CASSQRTSGMGAGF. CDR3 DNA: TGTGCCAGCAGCCAACGGACTAGCGGGATGGGCGCGGGCTTC.

In its sample, this clonotype was seen a few times. The chain links TRBV6-5 to TRBJ2-7; 8 positions match TRBD2. CDR1 MNHEY and CDR2 SVGAGI come from the germline V gene. The CDR3 has 11 residues. The V segment lost 6 bases and the J segment 5 bases; nucleotides outside the gene matches: 0. DNA for the CDR3: TGTGCCAGCAGGACTAGCGACGAGCAGTACTTC. It encodes CASRTSDEQYF.

This clonotype has a count of ten or more. The rearrangement joins TRBV7-9 to TRBJ2-1; TRBD2 agrees at 11 bases. The CDR3 consists of 13 residues. In germline, CDR1 is SEHNR, CDR2 FQNEAQ (reference sequence). The J segment lost 6 bases and the V segment lost 7 bases, leaving 2 bases of the junction unmatched. The CDR3 region has the DNA TGTGCCAGCAAACTAGCGGGAGCCAATGAGCAGTTCTTC. Encoded protein: CASKLAGANEQFF.

This clonotype was seen ten or more times. V is TRBV4-3 and J is TRBJ2-3; D could derive from TRBD1 or TRBD2 (6 bases each). The CDR3 has 16 amino acids. V lost 1 base to trimming and J lost 6 bases, with 17 bases between them. Germline CDR1 reads LGHNA; CDR2 reads YSLEER. Here the CDR3 DNA reads TGCGCCAGCAGCCAAGTCTGGGGGGCGCCTAGGGATACGCAGTATTTT. Translated, it gives CASSQVWGAPRDTQYF.

The rearrangement links TRBV5-1 to TRBJ2-3, with 10 bases aligning to TRBD1. Germline values: CDR1 SGHRS, CDR2 YFSETQ. Trimming at V came to 4 bases and at J to 2 bases, leaving 4 bases not matched to a gene. There are 15 residues in the CDR3. DNA for the CDR3: TGCGCCAGCAGCCCCGGACAGGGGGTCACAGATACGCAGTATTTT. As protein: CASSPGQGVTDTQYF.

The table lists this clonotype with many counts. The rearrangement links TRBV7-2 to TRBJ2-7; 10 nucleotides align to TRBD2. The CDR3 is made up of 15 amino acids. The germline V gene encodes CDR1 SGHTA and CDR2 FQGNSA. V lost 6 bases to trimming and J lost 2 bases; unmatched junction nucleotides: 7. This CDR3 is CASSTSGAFTYEQYF. The CDR3 DNA follows: TGTGCCAGCAGTACTAGCGGGGCCTTTACCTACGAGCAGTACTTC.

This clonotype was observed a handful of times. V is TRBV10-3 and J is TRBJ1-4; no reliable D call. Trimming shortened V by 9 bases and J by 6 bases, and 17 bases separated the two germline ends. There are 14 residues in the CDR3. Germline V gene sequence: CDR1 ENHRY, CDR2 SYGVKD. In nucleotides, the CDR3 is TGTGCCATTTCCCCGGTTGGTTCTGATGAAAAACTGTTTTTT. This sequence encodes CAISPVGSDEKLFF.

In regard to this clonotype: A single base separates this from a much larger clone, so it may be a read error. V usage is TRBV12-3 or TRBV12-4 and J usage is TRBJ2-1, with a tentative D call TRBD2 (5 bases). This CDR3 comprises 13 residues. The CDR3 sequence is CTSSPGLYNEQFF. CDR3 nucleotide sequence: TGTACCAGCAGTCCCGGACTCTACAATGAGCAGTTCTTC.

CDR3 protein: CASSYSTGLAGVFPYNEQFF. The CDR3 nucleotides are TGTGCCAGCAGTTACTCCACGGGACTAGCGGGAGTATTCCCCTACAATGAGCAGTTCTTC. The chain recombines TRBV6-2 or TRBV6-3 with TRBJ2-1, with 14 bases matching TRBD2. J was trimmed by 2 bases and V by 0 bases; bases with no gene match: 9. Germline loops: CDR1 MNHEY, CDR2 SVGEGT. The CDR3 extends over 20 amino acids.

This clonotype showed up just a few times. The chain combines TRBV7-2 with TRBJ2-1; tentatively, D is TRBD1 (6 bases). Germline V CDR1 and CDR2: SGHTA, FQGNSA. V was trimmed by 1 base and J by 10 bases, leaving 14 bases between them. This CDR3 contains 14 residues. The CDR3 is CASSLDVQGIEQFF. The CDR3 DNA reads TGTGCCAGCAGCTTAGACGTTCAGGGGATCGAGCAGTTCTTC.

V gene TRBV20-1 combines with J gene TRBJ2-1, with no clear D. Germline CDR1 DFQATT, CDR2 SNEGSKA (reference sequence). The CDR3 sequence is 15 residues long. Trimming removed 3 bases at V and 0 bases at J, with 12 bases between. CDR3 sequence: CSASPPWGSYNEQFF. The CDR3, as DNA: TGCAGTGCTAGCCCCCCATGGGGCTCCTACAATGAGCAGTTCTTC.

This clonotype turned up a few times. The gene calls are TRBV4-3 and TRBJ2-3, with D unclear. V was shortened by 4 bases and J by 2 bases, with 13 bases between the two germline ends. Germline V gene data show CDR1 as LGHNA and CDR2 as YSLEER. This CDR3 contains 15 residues. The CDR3 sequence: CASSLNLGLTDTQYF. The CDR3 DNA sequence: TGCGCCAGCAGCCTAAACCTGGGTCTCACAGATACGCAGTATTTT.

This chain joins TRBV18 and TRBJ2-3; 11 nucleotides match TRBD2. The germline V gene has CDR1 KGHSH and CDR2 LQKENI. This CDR3 comprises 17 residues. The trim removed 4 bases at V and 2 bases at J, leaving 8 bases unmatched. The CDR3 DNA follows: TGTGCCAGCTCACTACTACTAGCGGGAGTTAACACAGATACGCAGTATTTT. Encoded protein: CASSLLLAGVNTDTQYF.

This chain links TRBV7-2 with TRBJ2-2; 8 bases are shared with TRBD1. V shed 5 bases, J shed 5 bases, and the junction held 7 bases outside the gene matches. Germline values: CDR1 SGHTA, CDR2 FQGNSA. The CDR3 loop spans 15 amino acids. The CDR3 region has the DNA TGTGCCAGCAGCCCACGGGACAGGTTGACCGGGGAGCTGTTTTTT. This encodes CASSPRDRLTGELFF.

The rearrangement joins TRBV10-3 to TRBJ2-2, with D perhaps TRBD2 (6 bases). Germline V lookup: CDR1 ENHRY, CDR2 SYGVKD. The CDR3 contains 19 residues. V shed 8 bases and J shed 1 base, with 26 bases lying between them. The CDR3, as DNA: TGTGCCATCGGACCCTCCGTTGGTCTGGGGGGACGGAACACCGGGGAGCTGTTTTTT. Translated: CAIGPSVGLGGRNTGELFF.

J is TRBJ2-2 and V is TRBV10-3; TRBD2 aligns across 14 bases. J gave up 5 bases and V 4 bases, and 0 bases lay outside the gene matches. CDR1 is ENHRY, CDR2 SYGVKD, per germline. This CDR3 has 15 residues. The CDR3 DNA reads as TGTGCCATCAGTGGGACTAGCGGGAGGACCGGGGAGCTGTTTTTT. Its protein is CAISGTSGRTGELFF.

In this sample, this clonotype turned up a few times. The chain links TRBV20-1 to TRBJ1-5; 8 positions match TRBD1. The CDR3 covers 13 residues. From germline, CDR1 is DFQATT and CDR2 SNEGSKA (reference sequence). J lost 3 bases, V lost 5 bases, and 3 bases had no gene match. CDR3 in DNA: TGCAGTGCTCGGACAGGGTTCAATCAGCCCCAGCATTTT. As protein: CSARTGFNQPQHF.

This clonotype occurred a few times. The gene calls are TRBV5-4 and TRBJ2-1; TRBD2 is a possible D gene (6 bases). This CDR3 spans 16 amino acids. Germline V gives CDR1 SGHNT, CDR2 YYREEE (reference sequence). V was clipped by 1 base and J by 2 bases, with 13 bases between them. The CDR3 sequence is CASSLTRGTTYNEQFF. The DNA of the CDR3 is TGTGCCAGCAGCTTGACGCGCGGGACGACCTACAATGAGCAGTTCTTC.

This clonotype was found a few times. The chain has TRBV9 and TRBJ1-4; D gene uncertain. CDR1 and CDR2 from the germline V gene are SGDLS and YYNGEE. This CDR3 comprises 12 residues. Trimming removed 0 bases at V and 5 bases at J, with 2 bases between. CDR3 DNA sequence: TGTGCCAGCAGCGTAGGCAATGAAAAACTGTTTTTT. Translated, it gives CASSVGNEKLFF.

The V and J genes are TRBV19 and TRBJ2-1; D is tentatively TRBD1 or TRBD2 (5 bases each). Germline V gene data show CDR1 as LNHDA and CDR2 as SQIVND (reference sequence). The CDR3 runs to 10 residues. V was shortened by 11 bases and J by 9 bases, with 11 bases between the two germline ends. CDR3: CARNGGEQFF. CDR3 coding DNA: TGTGCCCGGAATGGGGGTGAGCAGTTCTTC.

This clonotype occurred a few times. This chain links TRBV6-5 with TRBJ2-4, with D possibly being TRBD2 (5 bases). V was shortened by 2 bases and J by 0 bases, with 17 bases between the two germline ends. Germline assignment: CDR1 MNHEY and CDR2 SVGAGI. There are 18 residues in the CDR3. DNA of the CDR3: TGTGCCAGCAGTTACCCGAGAGGTCCAGCGGTAGCCAAAAACATTCAGTACTTC. Encoded protein: CASSYPRGPAVAKNIQYF.

The V gene is TRBV2, the J gene TRBJ2-2; D not resolved. The CDR3 contains 14 residues. Germline V gene lookup returns CDR1 SNHLY and CDR2 FYNNEI. Trimming took 4 bases from V and 4 from J, leaving 10 bases between them. CDR3 sequence (DNA): TGTGCCAGCAGTGGGGCGCCGCCCACCGGGGAGCTGTTTTTT. This codes for CASSGAPPTGELFF.